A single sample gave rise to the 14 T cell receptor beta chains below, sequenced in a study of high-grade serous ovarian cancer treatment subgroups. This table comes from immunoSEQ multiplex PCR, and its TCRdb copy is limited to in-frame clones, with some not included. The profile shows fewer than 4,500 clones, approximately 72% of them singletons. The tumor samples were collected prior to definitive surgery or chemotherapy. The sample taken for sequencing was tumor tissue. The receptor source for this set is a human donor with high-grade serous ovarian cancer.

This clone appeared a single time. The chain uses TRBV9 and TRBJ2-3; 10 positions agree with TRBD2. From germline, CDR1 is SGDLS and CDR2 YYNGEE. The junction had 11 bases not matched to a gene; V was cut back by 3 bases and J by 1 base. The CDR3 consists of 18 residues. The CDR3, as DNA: TGTGCCAGCAGCGCCGAAGCGGGGGGGCCGTGGGGCACAGATACGCAGTATTTT. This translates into CASSAEAGGPWGTDTQYF. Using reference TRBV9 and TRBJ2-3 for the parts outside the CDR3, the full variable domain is DSGVTQTPKHLITATGQRVTLRCSPRSGDLSVYWYQQSLDQGLQFLIQYYNGEERAKGNILERFSAQQFPDLHSELNLSSLELGDSALYFCASSAEAGGPWGTDTQYFGPGTRLTVL.

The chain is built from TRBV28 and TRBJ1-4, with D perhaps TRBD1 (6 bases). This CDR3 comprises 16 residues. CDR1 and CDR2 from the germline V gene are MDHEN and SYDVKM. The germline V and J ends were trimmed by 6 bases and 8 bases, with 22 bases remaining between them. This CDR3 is CASSGGRPRGEEKLFF. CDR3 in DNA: TGTGCCAGCAGCGGGGGGCGCCCCCGAGGAGAAGAAAAACTGTTTTTT.

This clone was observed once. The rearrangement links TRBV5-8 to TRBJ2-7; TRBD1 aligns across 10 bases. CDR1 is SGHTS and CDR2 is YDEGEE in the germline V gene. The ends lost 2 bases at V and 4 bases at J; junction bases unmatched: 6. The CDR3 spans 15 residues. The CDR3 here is CASSLGQGVWYEQYF. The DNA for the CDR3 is TGTGCCAGCAGCTTAGGACAGGGGGTTTGGTACGAGCAGTACTTC.

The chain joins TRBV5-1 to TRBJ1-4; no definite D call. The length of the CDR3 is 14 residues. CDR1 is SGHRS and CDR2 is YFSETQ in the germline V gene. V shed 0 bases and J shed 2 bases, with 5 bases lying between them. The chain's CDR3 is CASSLAQTNEKLFF. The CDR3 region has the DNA TGCGCCAGCAGCTTGGCTCAGACTAATGAAAAACTGTTTTTT.

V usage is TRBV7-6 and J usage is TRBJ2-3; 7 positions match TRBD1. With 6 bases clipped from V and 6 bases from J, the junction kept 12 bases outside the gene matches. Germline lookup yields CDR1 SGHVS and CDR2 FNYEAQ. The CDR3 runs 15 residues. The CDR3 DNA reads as TGTGCCAGCAGTCAAGGACAGGAAACCGGGGATACGCAGTATTTT. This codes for CASSQGQETGDTQYF.

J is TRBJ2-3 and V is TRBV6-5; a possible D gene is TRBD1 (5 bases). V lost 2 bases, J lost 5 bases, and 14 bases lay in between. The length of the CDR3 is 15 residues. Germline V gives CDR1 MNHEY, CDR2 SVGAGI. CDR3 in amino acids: CASSYGRVKGDTQYF. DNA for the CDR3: TGTGCCAGCAGTTACGGCAGGGTTAAGGGAGATACGCAGTATTTT.

This CDR3 is CASSEGVTTGNTIYF. CDR3 DNA: TGTGCCAGCAGTGAAGGGGTAACGACTGGAAACACCATATATTTT. The rearrangement joins TRBV2 to TRBJ1-3, with unresolved D. Trimming stripped 1 base from V and 2 bases from J, with 9 bases between. Germline V gives CDR1 SNHLY, CDR2 FYNNEI. The CDR3 has 15 residues.

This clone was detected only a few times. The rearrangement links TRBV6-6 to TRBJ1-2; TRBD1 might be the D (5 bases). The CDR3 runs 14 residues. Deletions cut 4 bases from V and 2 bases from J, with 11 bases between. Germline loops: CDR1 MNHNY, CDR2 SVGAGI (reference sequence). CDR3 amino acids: CASSWEGLNYGYTF. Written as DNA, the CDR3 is TGTGCCAGCAGTTGGGAGGGGTTGAACTATGGCTACACCTTC.

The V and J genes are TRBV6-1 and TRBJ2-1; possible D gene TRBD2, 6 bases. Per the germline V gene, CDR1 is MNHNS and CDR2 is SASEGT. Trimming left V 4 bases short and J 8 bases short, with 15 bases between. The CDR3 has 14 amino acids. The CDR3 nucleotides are TGTGCCAGCAGTGCCTCTCGGAGGGGCCATGAGCAGTTCTTC. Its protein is CASSASRRGHEQFF.

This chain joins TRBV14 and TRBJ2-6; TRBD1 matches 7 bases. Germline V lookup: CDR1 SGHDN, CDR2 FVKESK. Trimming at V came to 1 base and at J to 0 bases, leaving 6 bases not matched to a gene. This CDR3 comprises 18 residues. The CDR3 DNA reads TGTGCCAGCAGCCAAGTAGACAGGGAAGGCTCTGGGGCCAACGTCCTGACTTTC. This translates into CASSQVDREGSGANVLTF.

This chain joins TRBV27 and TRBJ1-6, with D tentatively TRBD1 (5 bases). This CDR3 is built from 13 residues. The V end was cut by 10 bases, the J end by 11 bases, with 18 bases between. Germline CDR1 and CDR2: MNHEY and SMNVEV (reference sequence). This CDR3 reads CAKDTGLRTPLHF. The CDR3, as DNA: TGTGCCAAGGACACTGGTCTTAGGACACCCCTCCACTTT.

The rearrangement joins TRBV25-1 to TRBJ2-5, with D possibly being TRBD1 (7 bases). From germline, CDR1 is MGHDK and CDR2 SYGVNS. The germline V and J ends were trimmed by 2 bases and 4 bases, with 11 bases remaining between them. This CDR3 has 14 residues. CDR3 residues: CASSEQGGGETQYF. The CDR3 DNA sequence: TGTGCCAGCAGTGAACAGGGGGGCGGAGAGACCCAGTACTTC.

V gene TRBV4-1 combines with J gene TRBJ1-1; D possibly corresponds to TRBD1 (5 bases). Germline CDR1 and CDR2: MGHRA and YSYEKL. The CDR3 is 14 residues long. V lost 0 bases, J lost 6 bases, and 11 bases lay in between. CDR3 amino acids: CASSQDGGRPEAFF. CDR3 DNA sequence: TGCGCCAGCAGCCAAGATGGGGGGAGGCCTGAAGCTTTCTTT.

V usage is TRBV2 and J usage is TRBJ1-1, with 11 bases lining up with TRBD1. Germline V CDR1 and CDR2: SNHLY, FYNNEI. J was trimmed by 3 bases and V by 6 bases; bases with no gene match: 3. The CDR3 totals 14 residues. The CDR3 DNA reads TGTGCCAGCAGATGGACAGGGGGCGACACTGAAGCTTTCTTT. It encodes CASRWTGGDTEAFF.